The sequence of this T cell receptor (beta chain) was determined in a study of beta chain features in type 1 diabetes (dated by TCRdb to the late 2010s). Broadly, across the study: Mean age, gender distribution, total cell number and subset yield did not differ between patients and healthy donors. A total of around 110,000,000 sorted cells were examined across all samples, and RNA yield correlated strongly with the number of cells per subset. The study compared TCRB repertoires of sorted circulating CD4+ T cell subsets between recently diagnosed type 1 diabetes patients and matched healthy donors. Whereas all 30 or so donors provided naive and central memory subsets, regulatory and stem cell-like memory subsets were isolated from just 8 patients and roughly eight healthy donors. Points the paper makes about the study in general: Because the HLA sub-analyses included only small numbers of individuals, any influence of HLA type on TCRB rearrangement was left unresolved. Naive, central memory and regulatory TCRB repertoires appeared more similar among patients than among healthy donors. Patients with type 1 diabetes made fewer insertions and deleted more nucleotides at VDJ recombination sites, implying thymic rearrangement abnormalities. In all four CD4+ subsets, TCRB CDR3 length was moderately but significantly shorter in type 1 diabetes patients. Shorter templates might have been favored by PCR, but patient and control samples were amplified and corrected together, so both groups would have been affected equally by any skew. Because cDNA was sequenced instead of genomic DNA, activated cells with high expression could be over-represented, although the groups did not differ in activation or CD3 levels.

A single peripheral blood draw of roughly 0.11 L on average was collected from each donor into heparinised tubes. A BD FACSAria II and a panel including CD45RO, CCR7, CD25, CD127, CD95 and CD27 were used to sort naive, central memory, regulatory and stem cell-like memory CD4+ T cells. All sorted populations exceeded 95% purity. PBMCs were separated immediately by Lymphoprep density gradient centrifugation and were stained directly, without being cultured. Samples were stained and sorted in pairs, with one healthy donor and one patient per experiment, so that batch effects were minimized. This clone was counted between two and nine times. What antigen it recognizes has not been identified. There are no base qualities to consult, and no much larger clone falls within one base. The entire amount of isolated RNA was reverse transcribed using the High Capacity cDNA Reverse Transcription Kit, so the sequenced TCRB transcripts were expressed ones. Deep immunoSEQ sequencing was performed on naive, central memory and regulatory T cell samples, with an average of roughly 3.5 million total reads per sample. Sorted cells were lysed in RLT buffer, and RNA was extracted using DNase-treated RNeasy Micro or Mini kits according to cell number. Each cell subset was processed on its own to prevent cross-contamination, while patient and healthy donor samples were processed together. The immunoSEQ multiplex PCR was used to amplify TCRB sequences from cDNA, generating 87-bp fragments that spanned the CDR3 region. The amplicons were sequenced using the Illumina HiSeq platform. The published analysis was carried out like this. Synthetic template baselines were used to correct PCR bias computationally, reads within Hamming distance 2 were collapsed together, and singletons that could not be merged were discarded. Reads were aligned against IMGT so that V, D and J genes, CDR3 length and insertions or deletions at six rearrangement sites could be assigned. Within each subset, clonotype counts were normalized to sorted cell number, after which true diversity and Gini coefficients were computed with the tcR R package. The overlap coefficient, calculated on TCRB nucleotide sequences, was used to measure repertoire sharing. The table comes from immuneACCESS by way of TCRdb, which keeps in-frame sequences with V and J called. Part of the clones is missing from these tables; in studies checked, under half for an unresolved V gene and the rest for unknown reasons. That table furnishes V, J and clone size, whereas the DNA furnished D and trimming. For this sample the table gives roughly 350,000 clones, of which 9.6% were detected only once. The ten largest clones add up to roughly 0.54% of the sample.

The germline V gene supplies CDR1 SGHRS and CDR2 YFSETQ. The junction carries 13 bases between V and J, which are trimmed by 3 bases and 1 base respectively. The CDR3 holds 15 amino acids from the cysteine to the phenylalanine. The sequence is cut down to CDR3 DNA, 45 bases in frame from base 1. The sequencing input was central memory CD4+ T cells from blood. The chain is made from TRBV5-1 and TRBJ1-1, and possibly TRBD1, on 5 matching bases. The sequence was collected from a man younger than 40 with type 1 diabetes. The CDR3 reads CASSYEVGGNTEAFF. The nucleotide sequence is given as TGCGCCAGCAGCTACGAAGTGGGGGGGAACACTGAAGCTTTCTTT.